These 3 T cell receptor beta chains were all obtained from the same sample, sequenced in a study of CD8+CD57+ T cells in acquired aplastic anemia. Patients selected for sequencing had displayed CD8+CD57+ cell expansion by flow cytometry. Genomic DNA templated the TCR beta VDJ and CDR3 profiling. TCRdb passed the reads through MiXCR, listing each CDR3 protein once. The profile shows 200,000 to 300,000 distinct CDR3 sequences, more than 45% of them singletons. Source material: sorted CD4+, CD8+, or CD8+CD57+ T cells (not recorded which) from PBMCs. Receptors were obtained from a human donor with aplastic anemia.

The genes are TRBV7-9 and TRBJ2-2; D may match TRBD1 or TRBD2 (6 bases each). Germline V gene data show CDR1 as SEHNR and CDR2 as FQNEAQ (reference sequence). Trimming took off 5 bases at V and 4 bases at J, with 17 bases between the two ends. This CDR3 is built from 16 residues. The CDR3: CASSPTGGRSTGELFF. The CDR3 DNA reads TGTGCCAGCAGCCCCACTGGGGGGCGTAGCACCGGGGAGCTGTTTTTT.

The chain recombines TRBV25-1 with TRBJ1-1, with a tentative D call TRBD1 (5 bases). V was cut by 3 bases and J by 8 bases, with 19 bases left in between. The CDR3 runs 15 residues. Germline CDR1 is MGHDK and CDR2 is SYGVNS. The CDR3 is CASSEGDAWEREAFF. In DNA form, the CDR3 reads TGTGCCAGCAGTGAGGGGGACGCCTGGGAACGGGAAGCTTTCTTT.

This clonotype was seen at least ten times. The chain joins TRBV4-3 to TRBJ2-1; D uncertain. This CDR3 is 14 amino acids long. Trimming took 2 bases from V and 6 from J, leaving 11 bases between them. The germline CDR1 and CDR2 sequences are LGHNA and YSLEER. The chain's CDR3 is CASSQTSMLNEQFF. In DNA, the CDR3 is TGCGCCAGCAGCCAAACCAGTATGCTCAATGAGCAGTTCTTC.